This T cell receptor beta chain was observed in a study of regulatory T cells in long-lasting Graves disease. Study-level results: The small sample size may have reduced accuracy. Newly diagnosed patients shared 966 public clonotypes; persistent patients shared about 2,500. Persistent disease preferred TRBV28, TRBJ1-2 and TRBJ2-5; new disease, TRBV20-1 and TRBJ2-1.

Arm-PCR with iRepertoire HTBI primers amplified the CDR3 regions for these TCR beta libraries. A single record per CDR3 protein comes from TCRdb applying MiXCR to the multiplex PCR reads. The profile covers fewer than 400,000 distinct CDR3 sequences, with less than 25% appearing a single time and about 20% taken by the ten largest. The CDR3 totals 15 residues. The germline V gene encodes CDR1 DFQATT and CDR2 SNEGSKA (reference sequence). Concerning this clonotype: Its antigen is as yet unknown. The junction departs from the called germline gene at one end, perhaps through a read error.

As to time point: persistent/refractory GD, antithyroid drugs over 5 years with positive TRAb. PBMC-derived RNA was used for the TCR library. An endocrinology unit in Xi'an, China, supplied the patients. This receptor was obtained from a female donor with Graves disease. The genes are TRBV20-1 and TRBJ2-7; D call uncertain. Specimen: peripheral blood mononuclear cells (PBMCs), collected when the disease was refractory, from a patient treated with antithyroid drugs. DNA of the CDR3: TGCAGTGCTAGAGATTCGGCCCGAACAACCTACGAGCGGTACTTC. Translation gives CSARDSARTTYERYF.